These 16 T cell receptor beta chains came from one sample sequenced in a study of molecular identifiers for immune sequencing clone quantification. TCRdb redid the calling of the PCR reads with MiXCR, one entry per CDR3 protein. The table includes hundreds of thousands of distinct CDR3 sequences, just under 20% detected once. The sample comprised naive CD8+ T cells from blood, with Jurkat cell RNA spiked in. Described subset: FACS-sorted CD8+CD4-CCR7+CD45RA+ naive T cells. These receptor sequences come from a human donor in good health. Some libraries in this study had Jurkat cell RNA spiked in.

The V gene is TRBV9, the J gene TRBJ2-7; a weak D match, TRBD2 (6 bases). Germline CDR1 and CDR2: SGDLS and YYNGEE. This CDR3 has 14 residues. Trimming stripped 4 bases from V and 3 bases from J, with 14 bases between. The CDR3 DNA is TGTGCCAGCAGCCCCCGACTAGGTTTCTACGAGCAGTACTTC. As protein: CASSPRLGFYEQYF.

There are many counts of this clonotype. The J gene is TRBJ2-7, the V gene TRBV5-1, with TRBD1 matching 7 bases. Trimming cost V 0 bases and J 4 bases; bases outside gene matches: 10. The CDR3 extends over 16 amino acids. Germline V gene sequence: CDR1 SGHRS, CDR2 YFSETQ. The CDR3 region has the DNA TGCGCCAGCAGCTTGGCCGGACAGGAACCATCTTACGAGCAGTACTTC. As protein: CASSLAGQEPSYEQYF.

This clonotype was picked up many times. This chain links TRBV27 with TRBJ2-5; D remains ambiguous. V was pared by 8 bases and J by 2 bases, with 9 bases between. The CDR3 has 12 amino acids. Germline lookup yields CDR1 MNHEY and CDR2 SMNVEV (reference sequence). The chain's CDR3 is CASGYSQETQYF. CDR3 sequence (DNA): TGTGCCAGCGGGTACAGTCAAGAGACCCAGTACTTC.

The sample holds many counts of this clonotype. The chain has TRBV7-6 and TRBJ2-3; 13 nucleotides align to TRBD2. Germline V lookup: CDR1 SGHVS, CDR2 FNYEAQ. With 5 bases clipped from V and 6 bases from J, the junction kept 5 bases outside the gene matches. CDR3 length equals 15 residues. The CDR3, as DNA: TGTGCCAGCAGCCCACTAGCGGGGGGGTTTGATACGCAGTATTTT. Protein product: CASSPLAGGFDTQYF.

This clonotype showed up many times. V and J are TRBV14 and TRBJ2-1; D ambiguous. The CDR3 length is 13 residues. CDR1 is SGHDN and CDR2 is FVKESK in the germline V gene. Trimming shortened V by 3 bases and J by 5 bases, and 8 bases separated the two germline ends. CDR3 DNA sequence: TGTGCCAGCAGCCACCTGTCGAACAATGAGCAGTTCTTC. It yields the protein CASSHLSNNEQFF.

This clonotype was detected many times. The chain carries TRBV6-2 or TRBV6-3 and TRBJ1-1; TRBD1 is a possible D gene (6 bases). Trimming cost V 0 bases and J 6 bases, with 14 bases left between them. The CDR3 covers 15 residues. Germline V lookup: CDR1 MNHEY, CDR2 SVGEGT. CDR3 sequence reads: CASSYSRGTGPEAFF. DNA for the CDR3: TGTGCCAGCAGTTACTCGAGGGGGACTGGCCCTGAAGCTTTCTTT.

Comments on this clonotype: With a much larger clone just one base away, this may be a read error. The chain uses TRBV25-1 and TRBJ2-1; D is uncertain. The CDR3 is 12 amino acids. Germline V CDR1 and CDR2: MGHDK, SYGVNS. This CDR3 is CASSGMANEQLF. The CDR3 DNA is TGTGCCAGCAGTGGAATGGCCAATGAGCAGCTCTTC.

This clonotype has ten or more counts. The CDR3: CATSRGWDSNQPQHF. For the CDR3, the DNA is TGTGCCACCAGCAGAGGTTGGGACAGCAATCAGCCCCAGCATTTT. The chain links TRBV15 to TRBJ1-5; TRBD1 is a possible D gene (5 bases). V was pared by 1 base and J by 1 base, with 8 bases between. The CDR3 totals 15 residues. Per the germline V gene, CDR1 is LNHNV and CDR2 is YYDKDF (reference sequence).

The CDR3: CAISEPPDTQYF. Written as DNA, the CDR3 is TGTGCCATCAGTGAGCCCCCAGATACGCAGTATTTT. The rearrangement links TRBV10-3 to TRBJ2-3; D remains ambiguous. V dropped 2 bases and J dropped 4 bases, with 4 bases sitting between them. The CDR3 is 12 amino acids. Germline CDR1 and CDR2: ENHRY and SYGVKD.

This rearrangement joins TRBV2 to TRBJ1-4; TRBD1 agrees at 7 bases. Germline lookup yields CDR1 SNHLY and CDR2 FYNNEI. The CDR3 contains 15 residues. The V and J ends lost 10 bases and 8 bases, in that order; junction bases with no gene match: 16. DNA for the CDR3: TGTGCCACGGCAGAAGAAGACAGGGCTTTAGAAAAACTGTTTTTT. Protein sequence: CATAEEDRALEKLFF.

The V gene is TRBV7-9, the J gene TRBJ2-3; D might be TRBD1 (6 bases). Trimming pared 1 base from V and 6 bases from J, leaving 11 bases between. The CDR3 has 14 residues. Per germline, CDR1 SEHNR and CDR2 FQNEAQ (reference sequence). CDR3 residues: CASSLGGPLDTQYF. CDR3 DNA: TGTGCCAGCAGCTTAGGGGGGCCCCTGGATACGCAGTATTTT.

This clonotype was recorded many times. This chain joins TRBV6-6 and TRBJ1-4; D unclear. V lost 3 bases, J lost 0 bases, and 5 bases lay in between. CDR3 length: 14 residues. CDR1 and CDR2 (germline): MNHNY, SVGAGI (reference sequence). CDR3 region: CASSYVSTNEKLFF. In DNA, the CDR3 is TGTGCCAGCAGTTATGTTTCAACTAATGAAAAACTGTTTTTT.

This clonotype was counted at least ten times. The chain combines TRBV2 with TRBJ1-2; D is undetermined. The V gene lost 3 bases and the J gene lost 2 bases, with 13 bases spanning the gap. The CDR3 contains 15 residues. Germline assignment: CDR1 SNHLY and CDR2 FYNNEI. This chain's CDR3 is CASSEFPDGNYGYTF. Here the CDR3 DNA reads TGTGCCAGCAGTGAGTTCCCGGACGGGAACTATGGCTACACCTTC.

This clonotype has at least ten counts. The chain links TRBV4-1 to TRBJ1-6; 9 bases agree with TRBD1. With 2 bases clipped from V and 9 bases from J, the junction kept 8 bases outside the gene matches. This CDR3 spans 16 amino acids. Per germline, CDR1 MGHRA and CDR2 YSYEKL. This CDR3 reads CASSQYTGTGTSPLHF. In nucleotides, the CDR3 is TGCGCCAGCAGCCAATACACCGGGACAGGGACTTCACCCCTCCACTTT.

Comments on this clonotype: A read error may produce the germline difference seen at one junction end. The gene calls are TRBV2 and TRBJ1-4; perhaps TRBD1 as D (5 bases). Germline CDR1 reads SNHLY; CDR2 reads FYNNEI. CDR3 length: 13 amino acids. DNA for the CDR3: TGTGCCAGCAGTGATGGGGACCATGAAAAACTGCTTTTT. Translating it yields CASSDGDHEKLLF.

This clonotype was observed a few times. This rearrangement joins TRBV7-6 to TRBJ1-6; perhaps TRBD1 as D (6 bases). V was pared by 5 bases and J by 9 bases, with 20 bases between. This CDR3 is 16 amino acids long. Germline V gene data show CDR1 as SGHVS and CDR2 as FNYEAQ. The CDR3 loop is CASSTVSGTKVSPLHF. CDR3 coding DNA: TGTGCCAGCAGCACCGTATCCGGGACAAAAGTTTCACCCCTCCACTTT.